Each of the 30 T cell receptor beta chains below was sequenced from the same sample in a study of blood T cells in healthy people across ages. Combining a sample-barcoded 5' primer with a J-beta primer mix, a second PCR ran for about 7 to 12 cycles. TCRdb reanalysed the 5' RACE reads using MiXCR and keeps one entry per CDR3 protein. Of some 1.1 million distinct CDR3 sequences in the sample, around two fifths were seen once. Sequencing was carried out using blood. These receptors were collected from a young man in good health.

This clonotype was detected a few times. This sequence joins TRBV29-1 and TRBJ1-1, with D maybe TRBD1 (6 bases). This CDR3 region has 11 residues. Germline V gene data show CDR1 as SQVTM and CDR2 as ANQGSEA. Trimming cost V 7 bases and J 6 bases, with 12 bases left between them. The CDR3 spells CSGDEGAEAFF. DNA of the CDR3: TGCAGCGGTGACGAGGGGGCTGAAGCTTTCTTT.

This clonotype turned up a few times. The rearrangement joins TRBV5-1 to TRBJ2-1; D is undetermined. Germline V gene sequence: CDR1 SGHRS, CDR2 YFSETQ. Trimming took 7 bases from V and 5 from J, leaving 16 bases between them. This CDR3 has 14 residues. The CDR3 sequence: CASAQMRSNNEQFF. The CDR3 DNA follows: TGCGCCAGCGCGCAGATGCGCTCAAACAATGAGCAGTTCTTC. Full variable domain (missing parts from reference TRBV5-1 and TRBJ2-1): KAGVTQTPRYLIKTRGQQVTLSCSPISGHRSVSWYQQTPGQGLQFLFEYFSETQRNKGNFPGRFSGRQFSNSRSEMNVSTLELGDSALYLCASAQMRSNNEQFFGPGTRLTVL.

The J gene is TRBJ2-3, the V gene TRBV29-1; D possibly corresponds to TRBD2 (7 bases). The V gene lost 6 bases and the J gene lost 2 bases, with 30 bases spanning the gap. The CDR3 is 19 residues long. Germline values: CDR1 SQVTM, CDR2 ANQGSEA. This chain's CDR3 is CSVPDGGHSNPLNTDTQYF. CDR3 DNA: TGCAGCGTCCCCGACGGGGGGCATTCAAATCCACTTAACACAGATACGCAGTATTTT.

As DNA, the CDR3 is TGTGCCAGCACTAGGCGGCCCACTGAAGCTTTCTTT. Translation: CASTRRPTEAFF. This chain links TRBV6-2 or TRBV6-3 with TRBJ1-1; D gene ambiguous. The CDR3 covers 12 residues. The ends were cut back, 7 bases at V and 4 bases at J, with 10 bases in the middle. CDR1 is MNHEY, CDR2 SVGEGT, per germline.

This clonotype was counted at least ten times. This chain uses TRBV5-1 with TRBJ2-1; TRBD2 might be the D (5 bases). With 0 bases removed from V and 4 bases from J, the gap between germline ends came to 23 bases. The V gene's germline CDR1 is SGHRS and CDR2 YFSETQ. The CDR3 sequence is 19 residues long. CDR3 nucleotide sequence: TGCGCCAGCAGCTTGGTTGTTAATTCGGGGTCCACCGAATACAATGAGCAGTTCTTC. As protein: CASSLVVNSGSTEYNEQFF.

The chain carries TRBV12-3 or TRBV12-4 and TRBJ2-3; D is uncertain. Trimming cost V 4 bases and J 6 bases, with 8 bases left between them. The CDR3 contains 12 residues. The CDR3 sequence: CASSSRPDTQYF. In DNA, the CDR3 is TGTGCCAGCAGTTCCCGGCCGGATACGCAGTATTTT.

The CDR3 nucleotides are TGTGCCAGCAGCCTATGGGGAGGGGGCGATCAGCCCCAGCATTTT. Translation: CASSLWGGGDQPQHF. The chain carries TRBV7-3 and TRBJ1-5; the match to TRBD1 covers 7 bases. This CDR3 contains 15 residues. V shed 5 bases and J 5 bases; nucleotides not matched to a gene: 9. Germline values: CDR1 SGHTA, CDR2 FQGTGA.

V usage is TRBV30 and J usage is TRBJ1-2; 7 nucleotides match TRBD1. The length of the CDR3 is 13 residues. Germline loops: CDR1 GTSNPN, CDR2 SVGIG (reference sequence). With 1 base clipped from V and 2 bases from J, the junction kept 1 base outside the gene matches. CDR3 protein: CAWSGRGNYGYTF. CDR3 nucleotide sequence: TGTGCCTGGAGTGGCAGGGGGAACTATGGCTACACCTTC.

The chain links TRBV20-1 to TRBJ1-1; D not resolved. The length of the CDR3 is 13 residues. CDR1 is DFQATT and CDR2 is SNEGSKA in the germline V gene (reference sequence). Trimming took off 3 bases at V and 1 base at J, with 9 bases between the two ends. The CDR3 spells CSARGSPNTEAFF. The DNA for the CDR3 is TGCAGTGCTAGGGGTTCCCCGAACACTGAAGCTTTCTTT.

This clonotype was detected a few times. The chain is built from TRBV4-1 and TRBJ1-6; 9 bases match TRBD1. Trimming took 1 base from V and 9 from J; bases not matched to a gene: 7. The CDR3 extends over 16 amino acids. Germline V CDR1 and CDR2: MGHRA, YSYEKL. The CDR3 here is CASSQVGQGNRSPLHF. CDR3 DNA sequence: TGCGCCAGCAGCCAAGTGGGACAGGGAAATCGTTCACCCCTCCACTTT.

The CDR3 loop is CTTTGVTEAFF. In nucleotides, the CDR3 is TGCACCACGACAGGGGTAACTGAAGCTTTCTTT. This sequence joins TRBV29-1 and TRBJ1-1; 8 bases line up with TRBD1. The CDR3 has 11 amino acids. Per the germline V gene, CDR1 is SQVTM and CDR2 is ANQGSEA.

This clonotype was recorded a few times. The J gene is TRBJ2-3, the V gene TRBV20-1; D unclear. Per germline, CDR1 DFQATT and CDR2 SNEGSKA (reference sequence). V shed 3 bases and J shed 3 bases, with 16 bases lying between them. The length of the CDR3 is 15 residues. CDR3 DNA: TGCAGTGCTAGGATCCAGAAGGACGGAACAGATACGCAGTATTTT. Its translation is CSARIQKDGTDTQYF.

This clonotype has just a few counts. V and J are TRBV9 and TRBJ2-1, with D possibly TRBD2 on 6 matching bases. Trimming removed 3 bases at V and 0 bases at J, with 19 bases between. CDR1 SGDLS and CDR2 YYNGEE come from the germline V gene. This CDR3 comprises 18 residues. The CDR3 here is CASSAITGLRSSYNEQFF. CDR3 nucleotide sequence: TGTGCCAGCAGCGCTATAACGGGACTCCGAAGCTCCTACAATGAGCAGTTCTTC.

The chain carries TRBV7-9 and TRBJ2-2; 9 bases are a match to TRBD1. Germline V gene lookup returns CDR1 SEHNR and CDR2 FQNEAQ (reference sequence). The CDR3 runs to 17 residues. V shed 5 bases and J 3 bases; nucleotides not matched to a gene: 10. The CDR3 here is CASSESWTGEYTGELFF. CDR3 DNA: TGTGCCAGCAGCGAAAGTTGGACAGGGGAGTACACCGGGGAGCTGTTTTTT.

This sequence joins TRBV7-2 and TRBJ2-5; D is possibly TRBD1 (6 bases). Trimming removed 1 base from V and 11 bases from J, with 20 bases in between. The CDR3 length is 15 residues. The germline gives CDR1 SGHTA, CDR2 FQGNSA. CDR3 sequence: CASSLGMSGDNEQYF. The CDR3 DNA sequence: TGTGCCAGCAGCTTAGGAATGTCCGGGGACAATGAGCAGTACTTC.

The V gene is TRBV10-3, the J gene TRBJ1-2; TRBD1 is a possible D gene (5 bases). CDR1 ENHRY and CDR2 SYGVKD come from the germline V gene. V was cut by 2 bases and J by 2 bases, with 6 bases left in between. The CDR3 is 13 amino acids. CDR3 protein: CAISEKGNYGYTF. CDR3 DNA sequence: TGTGCCATCAGTGAGAAGGGGAACTATGGCTACACCTTC.

The table lists this clonotype with a few counts. The gene calls are TRBV4-2 and TRBJ1-1; the D gene is possibly TRBD1 (6 bases). Trimming shortened V by 0 bases and J by 2 bases, and 10 bases separated the two germline ends. The CDR3 is 15 residues long. Germline V gives CDR1 LGHNA, CDR2 YNFKEQ. The CDR3 sequence: CASSQDTGANTEAFF. CDR3 coding DNA: TGTGCCAGCAGCCAAGATACGGGGGCAAACACTGAAGCTTTCTTT.

The V call is TRBV3-1, the J call TRBJ1-5; 7 nucleotides line up with TRBD1. The CDR3 contains 15 residues. Germline V gene data show CDR1 as LGHDT and CDR2 as YNNKEL (reference sequence). After removal of 0 bases from V and 4 bases from J, the junction contained 3 bases not matched to a gene. The CDR3 spells CASSQDLQGNQPQHF. The CDR3 bases are TGTGCCAGCAGCCAAGATCTACAGGGGAATCAGCCCCAGCATTTT.

The chain recombines TRBV7-8 with TRBJ1-2; unclear D gene. The germline V gene encodes CDR1 SGHVS and CDR2 FQNEAQ. CDR3 size: 13 residues. V shed 3 bases and J shed 3 bases, with 8 bases lying between them. The CDR3 DNA follows: TGTGCCAGCAGCTTGACAAGTGACTATGGCTACACCTTC. It specifies CASSLTSDYGYTF.

This clonotype has a count of ten or more. The chain combines TRBV5-1 with TRBJ2-1; tentative D call: TRBD1 (6 bases). Trimming pared 4 bases from V and 7 bases from J, leaving 21 bases between. The CDR3 runs to 16 residues. The germline V gene encodes CDR1 SGHRS and CDR2 YFSETQ. The CDR3 bases are TGCGCCAGCAGCCCCCTGAGGGACACCCGTGATAATGAGCAGTTCTTC. Its protein product is CASSPLRDTRDNEQFF.

This clonotype appeared a few times. The junction and the germline gene differ at one end; a read error may be behind it. V and J are TRBV29-1 and TRBJ2-7, with D unclear. Germline V gives CDR1 SQVTM, CDR2 ANQGSEA. This CDR3 comprises 14 residues. The CDR3 bases are TGCAGCGTGGAAGGGTTAGTGAGCTCCTACGAGCAGTACTTC. This gives the protein CSVEGLVSSYEQYF.

V usage is TRBV12-3 or TRBV12-4 and J usage is TRBJ1-5; no reliable D call. Between the trimmed V and J ends, which lost 5 bases and 3 bases, there was a span of 14 bases. This CDR3 is built from 15 residues. For the CDR3, the DNA is TGTGCCAGCAGTCCACGGGCCCCTGACAATCAGCCCCAGCATTTT. Its translation: CASSPRAPDNQPQHF.

In this sample, this clonotype turned up many times. This chain uses TRBV7-2 with TRBJ2-1; possibly TRBD1 for D (5 bases). With 2 bases removed from V and 3 bases from J, the gap between germline ends came to 8 bases. The CDR3 length is 14 residues. Per the germline V gene, CDR1 is SGHTA and CDR2 is FQGNSA. CDR3 DNA: TGTGCCAGCAGCTTAAGACAGAGCTACAATGAGCAGTTCTTC. It translates to CASSLRQSYNEQFF.

This clonotype has only a few counts. Sequence at one end of the junction differs from germline and may be a read error. The chain employs TRBV20-1 and TRBJ2-1; TRBD2 agrees at 11 bases. The CDR3 is 15 amino acids. The germline V gene encodes CDR1 DFQATT and CDR2 SNEGSKA (reference sequence). The CDR3 nucleotides read TGCAGTGCGCCCGCGGTAGCGGGGGGGTACAGTGAGCAGTTCTTC. Its protein product is CSAPAVAGGYSEQFF.

This clonotype was detected a few times. This chain connects TRBV6-2 or TRBV6-3 to TRBJ2-7; a possible D gene is TRBD1 (5 bases). The CDR3 sequence is 13 residues long. Germline V CDR1 and CDR2: MNHEY, SVGEGT. Trimming shortened V by 2 bases and J by 3 bases, and 8 bases separated the two germline ends. CDR3 nucleotides: TGTGCCAGCAGTTACGACAGTTTCTACGAGCAGTACTTC. It yields the protein CASSYDSFYEQYF.

About this clonotype: It may be a read error: a sequence one base away is much more abundant. CDR3 DNA sequence: TGCAGCGGGACAGAGACTGGGGCCAAAAACATTCGGTACTTC. Its protein product is CSGTETGAKNIRYF. This chain links TRBV29-1 with TRBJ2-4; a possible D gene is TRBD1 (6 bases). CDR3 length: 14 residues. CDR1 and CDR2 from the germline V gene are SQVTM and ANQGSEA.

The sample holds many counts of this clonotype. This chain joins TRBV5-1 and TRBJ2-3, with unresolved D. Trimming removed 0 bases from V and 8 bases from J, with 10 bases in between. This CDR3 comprises 13 residues. Germline V CDR1 and CDR2: SGHRS, YFSETQ. The CDR3 sequence is CASSLGPIGTQYF. CDR3 bases: TGCGCCAGCAGCTTGGGGCCAATTGGTACGCAGTATTTT.

The rearrangement uses TRBV28 and TRBJ2-3; 7 bases match TRBD1. Germline V CDR1 and CDR2: MDHEN, SYDVKM. V dropped 3 bases and J dropped 4; count of bases not matched to a gene: 7. The CDR3 runs 15 residues. The DNA for the CDR3 is TGTGCCAGCAGTTTTTCCCGAGGGGGCGCAGATACGCAGTATTTT. This codes for CASSFSRGGADTQYF.

V is TRBV12-3 or TRBV12-4 and J is TRBJ1-5; D perhaps matches TRBD1 (6 bases). The CDR3 extends over 13 amino acids. The V gene lost 8 bases and the J gene lost 2 bases, with 10 bases spanning the gap. CDR3 bases: TGTGCCAGCGGGGACATTCGCAATCAGCCCCAGCATTTT. This translates into CASGDIRNQPQHF.

The chain carries TRBV20-1 and TRBJ2-1; D not certain. The ends were cut back, 2 bases at V and 6 bases at J, with 8 bases in the middle. CDR1 DFQATT and CDR2 SNEGSKA come from the germline V gene (reference sequence). This CDR3 has 12 residues. The CDR3 here is CSARWQVNEQFF. The CDR3 DNA is TGCAGTGCTAGATGGCAGGTCAATGAGCAGTTCTTC.